This T cell receptor (beta chain) was captured by sequencing in a study of response to subunit inactivated influenza vaccine. From the RT-PCR reads, TCRdb called clonotypes with MiXCR, one entry per CDR3 protein. The top ten clones hold around 9.6% of a sample with about 800,000 distinct CDR3 sequences, 21% of them seen once. This CDR3 contains 14 residues. V was clipped by 4 bases and J by 2 bases, with 12 bases between them. CDR1 and CDR2 (germline): SQVTM, ANQGSEA. The specimen was PBMCs from blood, collected roughly 5 days after vaccination. The sequence derives from a man aged 45-65 years who received an inactivated influenza vaccine. The chain employs TRBV29-1 and TRBJ2-1; a possible D gene is TRBD1 (6 bases). The CDR3, as DNA: TGCAGCGTTGTTCCAGGGGCTACCTACAATGAGCAGTTCTTC. This sequence encodes CSVVPGATYNEQFF.